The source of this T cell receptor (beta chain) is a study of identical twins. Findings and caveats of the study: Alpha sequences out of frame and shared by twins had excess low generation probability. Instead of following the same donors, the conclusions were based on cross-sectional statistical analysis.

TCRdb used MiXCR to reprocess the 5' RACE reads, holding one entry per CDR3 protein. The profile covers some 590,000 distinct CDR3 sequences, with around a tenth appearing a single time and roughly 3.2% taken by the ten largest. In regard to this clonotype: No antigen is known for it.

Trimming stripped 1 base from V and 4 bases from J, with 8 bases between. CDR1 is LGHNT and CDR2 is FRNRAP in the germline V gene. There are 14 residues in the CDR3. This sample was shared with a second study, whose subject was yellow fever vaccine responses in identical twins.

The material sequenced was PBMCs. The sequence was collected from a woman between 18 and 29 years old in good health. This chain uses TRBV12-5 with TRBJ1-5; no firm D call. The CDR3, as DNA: TGTGCTAGTGGTTTGGGGAACGGGAATCAGCCCCAGCATTTT. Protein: CASGLGNGNQPQHF.